These 16 T cell receptor beta chains share one sample of origin, sequenced in a study of blood T cells in healthy people across ages (dated by TCRdb to the mid-2010s). The library was generated by 5' RACE. The sample was run on an Illumina HiSeq 2500. The second PCR ran for roughly 7 to 12 cycles and used a J-beta primer mix along with a sample-barcoded 5' primer. TCRdb trimmed public reads at Q25 via fastp, called clones via MiXCR and kept in-frame beta chains. Rows merge per CDR3 protein into single entries with the most common DNA and genes. In all, the sample holds approximately 850,000 distinct CDR3 sequences, and more than 45% of those were seen once. The ten most abundant clones make up around 20% of the sample. The sample was blood. The source is a man aged 25 to 40 in good health.

The chain links TRBV2 to TRBJ2-1; 11 positions agree with TRBD2. The V gene's germline CDR1 is SNHLY and CDR2 FYNNEI. The CDR3 is 15 residues long. V lost 2 bases to trimming and J lost 9 bases; unmatched junction nucleotides: 6. The CDR3 region has the DNA TGTGCCAGCAGTGAACTAGCGGGGGGATTCGGTGAGCAGTTCTTC. It yields the protein CASSELAGGFGEQFF.

CDR3 amino acids: CASSSPAGINEQFF. CDR3 nucleotide sequence: TGTGCCAGCAGCTCGCCCGCGGGGATAAATGAGCAGTTCTTC. This chain joins TRBV7-2 and TRBJ2-1; the D gene is possibly TRBD2 (6 bases). Per the germline V gene, CDR1 is SGHTA and CDR2 is FQGNSA. V lost 4 bases to trimming and J lost 7 bases, with 14 bases between them. The length of the CDR3 is 14 residues.

The chain couples TRBV28 to TRBJ1-4; 8 nucleotides match TRBD1. CDR1 and CDR2 (germline): MDHEN, SYDVKM. V shed 2 bases, J shed 7 bases, and the junction held 3 bases outside the gene matches. This CDR3 has 14 residues. The CDR3 loop is CASSLQGALEKLFF. CDR3 nucleotides: TGTGCCAGCAGTTTACAGGGGGCGCTTGAAAAACTGTTTTTT.

The rearrangement links TRBV20-1 to TRBJ2-4; no firm D call. CDR3 length: 14 residues. The V and J ends lost 5 bases and 13 bases respectively, with 24 bases between them. Germline CDR1 reads DFQATT; CDR2 reads SNEGSKA (reference sequence). CDR3 DNA: TGCAGTGCTGGACGGTTTATATCCCGCTTAGAGCAGTACTTC. Protein sequence: CSAGRFISRLEQYF.

There are a few counts of this clonotype. The rearrangement uses TRBV20-1 and TRBJ2-3; D gene unclear. This CDR3 comprises 12 residues. V was cut by 6 bases and J by 3 bases, with 10 bases left in between. The V gene's germline CDR1 is DFQATT and CDR2 SNEGSKA (reference sequence). CDR3 sequence (DNA): TGCAGTGCCAAAGACCCTACAGATACGCAGTATTTT. Translating it yields CSAKDPTDTQYF.

The chain employs TRBV29-1 and TRBJ2-7; D is perhaps TRBD1 (8 bases). Per the germline V gene, CDR1 is SQVTM and CDR2 is ANQGSEA. This CDR3 spans 13 amino acids. The V gene lost 6 bases and the J gene lost 4 bases, with 16 bases spanning the gap. The CDR3 region is CSVGGGQEYEQYF. The CDR3 bases are TGCAGCGTGGGCGGGGGACAGGAGTACGAGCAGTACTTC.

V and J are TRBV11-2 and TRBJ2-7, with 7 bases identical to TRBD1. CDR1 is SGHAT and CDR2 is FQNNGV in the germline V gene. The CDR3 sequence is 15 residues long. The J segment lost 5 bases and the V segment lost 0 bases, leaving 7 bases of the junction unmatched. CDR3 nucleotide sequence: TGTGCCAGCAGCTTAGAAGGGACAGCGAGGGACGAGCAGTACTTC. As protein: CASSLEGTARDEQYF.

This rearrangement joins TRBV7-9 to TRBJ2-7; 9 bases agree with TRBD1. V dropped 6 bases and J dropped 3; count of bases not matched to a gene: 9. CDR1 and CDR2 (germline): SEHNR, FQNEAQ (reference sequence). This CDR3 comprises 15 residues. In DNA form, the CDR3 reads TGTGCCAGCAGGGATGGGACAGGGCATCTCTACGAGCAGTACTTC. This gives the protein CASRDGTGHLYEQYF.

The gene calls are TRBV5-1 and TRBJ2-2, with D maybe TRBD2 (6 bases). The CDR3 extends over 15 amino acids. The V gene lost 4 bases and the J gene lost 8 bases, with 18 bases spanning the gap. Germline CDR1 and CDR2: SGHRS and YFSETQ. The CDR3 is CASSLNFPRGGELFF. The CDR3 nucleotides are TGCGCCAGCAGCCTCAACTTCCCGCGGGGTGGGGAGCTGTTTTTT.

With regard to this clonotype: The germline gene is not matched at one end of the junction; a read error may be the cause. The chain carries TRBV7-2 and TRBJ2-6; no reliable D call. The CDR3 contains 15 residues. Germline V lookup: CDR1 SGHTA, CDR2 FQGNSA. CDR3: CACSRQMSGANVLTF. The DNA for the CDR3 is TGTGCCTGCAGCCGTCAGATGTCTGGGGCCAACGTCCTGACTTTC.

The CDR3 here is CASSKVGEGEQFF. The CDR3 bases are TGTGCCAGCAGCAAAGTTGGAGAGGGGGAGCAGTTCTTC. The genes are TRBV21-1 and TRBJ2-1; the DNA was not compared with TRBD1, the D call given in the table. TRBV21-1 is recorded as a pseudogene. The CDR3 is 13 residues long.

V usage is TRBV14 and J usage is TRBJ1-4, with 7 bases fitting TRBD1. The CDR3 loop spans 15 amino acids. Germline CDR1 reads SGHDN; CDR2 reads FVKESK. J lost 7 bases, V lost 4 bases, and 9 bases had no gene match. The CDR3 DNA reads TGTGCCAGCAGCCCGCCGGGACAGAACATTGAAAAACTGTTTTTT. Protein product: CASSPPGQNIEKLFF.

V gene TRBV12-3 or TRBV12-4 combines with J gene TRBJ2-5; the D gene is possibly TRBD1 (5 bases). Trimming took 3 bases from V and 4 from J, leaving 9 bases between them. CDR3 length equals 13 residues. The CDR3 DNA reads as TGTGCCAGCAGTTTCGGTAGGGGAGAGACCCAGTACTTC. Its translation: CASSFGRGETQYF.

The chain is built from TRBV12-3 or TRBV12-4 and TRBJ2-5; 10 positions match TRBD1. V dropped 3 bases and J dropped 11; count of bases not matched to a gene: 12. The CDR3 loop spans 15 amino acids. The CDR3 nucleotides are TGTGCCAGCAGTTTTAGGGACAGGGGTTTAGGAGAGCAGTACTTC. It specifies CASSFRDRGLGEQYF.

As for this clonotype: The junction and the germline gene differ at one end; a read error may be behind it. The chain employs TRBV3-1 and TRBJ1-4; TRBD1 is a possible D gene (5 bases). CDR1 and CDR2 from the germline V gene are LGHDT and YNNKEL (reference sequence). This CDR3 comprises 14 residues. The chain's CDR3 is CTSSAGTLNEKLFF. The DNA of the CDR3 is TGTACCAGCAGTGCGGGGACCCTTAATGAAAAACTGTTTTTT.

The V gene is TRBV4-2, the J gene TRBJ2-6; D gene unclear. V gave up 3 bases and J gave up 2 bases, with 11 bases separating them. This CDR3 is built from 16 residues. CDR1 and CDR2 (germline): LGHNA, YNFKEQ. The CDR3 nucleotides are TGTGCCAGCAGCCAGGAGAGAAGCCCTGGGGCCAACGTCCTGACTTTC. It specifies CASSQERSPGANVLTF.